This TCR beta chain was captured by sequencing in a study of vaccination and CD4 T cells after COVID-19 (dated by TCRdb to 2021 to 2024). With regard to the full study: In the convalescent cohort there were six males and four females, among whom were two Hispanic individuals, seven Caucasians, two Asians and one multiracial person. Participants got two doses of the Pfizer-BioNTech BNT162b2 vaccine (n=8) or two doses of the Moderna mRNA-1273 vaccine (n=2). Post-COVID blood samples were collected from convalescent patients a median of around 100 days after diagnosis, with a range of about 30 to 170 days. Post-vaccine blood samples were collected a median of about 11 weeks after the second vaccine dose, ranging from roughly 12 to 250 days. The cultures were stimulated with overlapping spike peptide pools from SARS-CoV-2 and from the common cold coronaviruses HCoV-NL63, HCoV-OC43 and HCoV-229E. In control cultures, a CEFX viral epitope pool was used as positive control, an HIV-1 Nef peptide pool was used as negative control, or no peptide was added. The spike-specific CD4+ TCR repertoire was compared before and after mRNA vaccination in approximately 9 COVID-19 convalescent patients and a handful of infection-naive healthy vaccine recipients. Memory CD4+ T cell crossreactivity between SARS-CoV-2 and common cold coronavirus spike proteins was assessed at the TCR clonotype level in an earlier paper using these donors. General study outcomes and caveats: Of the vaccine-specific clones in convalescent patients, 304 of 307, or nearly all, reacted only to SARS-CoV-2 spike and did not cross-react with common cold coronaviruses. Relatively few convalescent patients were included in the study, and early timepoints after natural infection were not analyzed. In convalescent patients, a median 86.3% of post-vaccine SARS-CoV-2-reactive clones were detected only after vaccination, and vaccine-specific priming was suggested by this finding. An increase in the median number of SARS-CoV-2-reactive clonotypes from approximately 20 after infection to some 38 after vaccination was observed, but the change was not found to be significant.

The library was generated by PCR. TCR sequencing of DNA from cultured CD4+ T cells used the Oncomine TCR Beta short-read assay at the Johns Hopkins FTIC core. The QIAamp micro DNA kit was used to extract genomic DNA from the cultured CD4+ T cells. Oncomine TCR Beta libraries made from cultured CD4+ T cells were pooled using unique dual indexes and sequenced on an Illumina iSeq 100. Per the authors' processing: Non-productive sequences were filtered out, and CDR3s that did not start with C, did not end with F or W, or were shorter than 7 amino acids were discarded. The MANAFEST web application was used to identify antigen-specific clonotypes by comparing peptide-stimulated wells against reference wells and other culture wells. For a clone to be called positive, the clone needed an FDR below 0.05, an odds ratio above 5, and a productive frequency above 0.1% in at least two of three replicate wells. A clonotype counted as cross-reactive if it showed significant expansion both in the SARS-CoV-2 spike wells and in at least one common cold coronavirus spike condition. Levenshtein distances (stringdist) and unrooted phylogenetic trees (ape) in R version 3.6.1 were used to assess CDR3 homology. TCRdb passed the public sequencing reads through fastp at Q25 and MiXCR, retaining productive beta sequences. Rows with a matching CDR3 protein are joined into one entry that keeps the most common DNA and genes. These V and J calls rely on TCRdb rather than the paper's analysis. The sample table lists several thousand distinct CDR3 sequences, approximately 53% of them with a count of one. About 35% of the sample is in the top ten clones.

Note on this clonotype: Its binding antigen is unknown. No much larger clone exists at a distance of one base, and base qualities are not known.

The CDR3 contains 12 residues, cysteine and phenylalanine counted. The entry retains the CDR3 DNA only, 36 bases that are in frame from base 1. Per the germline V gene (reference sequence), GTSNPN is the CDR1 and SVGIG is the CDR2. The trim is 0 bases for V and 11 bases for J, with a gap of 11 bases between the germline ends. The sample's treatment or condition label, decoded: approximately nine-day PBMC culture with coronavirus spike peptide pools or control peptides (ViraFEST assay). CD4+ T cells from unexposed donors were collected before the COVID-19 pandemic (2011-2018). The study used the ViraFEST assay, which expanded antigen-specific T cells with peptide pools and then identified expanded clonotypes by TCR sequencing. Around 2 million PBMCs per well were cultured in IMDM with approximately 5% human AB serum and 9 to 10 IU/ml IL-2, plus 10 ug/ml peptide pools. Half of the culture medium was replaced with fresh IL-2-containing medium on days 3 and 7. Once the cells had been in culture for roughly 11 days, the EasySep CD4+ T cell isolation kit was used to isolate CD4+ T cells by negative selection. As cell number allowed, CD4+ T cells from unexposed donors were tested for reactivity to SARS-CoV-2 S and N and to four common cold coronavirus spike pools. PBMCs were separated from whole blood using Ficoll-Paque Plus gradient centrifugation and then either used fresh or cryopreserved at -140C. Triplicate wells were generally used for each culture condition. Leukapheresis product for the unexposed donors was purchased commercially.

The sequencing input was CD4+ T cells from blood, cultured in vitro. The receptor's source is a human donor in good health. The chain is made from TRBV30 and TRBJ1-3, with the D gene not clear enough to name. The DNA sequence is as follows: TGTGCCTGGAGTGTAGTGGTAGGCGCCATATATTTT. The resulting protein is CAWSVVVGAIYF.